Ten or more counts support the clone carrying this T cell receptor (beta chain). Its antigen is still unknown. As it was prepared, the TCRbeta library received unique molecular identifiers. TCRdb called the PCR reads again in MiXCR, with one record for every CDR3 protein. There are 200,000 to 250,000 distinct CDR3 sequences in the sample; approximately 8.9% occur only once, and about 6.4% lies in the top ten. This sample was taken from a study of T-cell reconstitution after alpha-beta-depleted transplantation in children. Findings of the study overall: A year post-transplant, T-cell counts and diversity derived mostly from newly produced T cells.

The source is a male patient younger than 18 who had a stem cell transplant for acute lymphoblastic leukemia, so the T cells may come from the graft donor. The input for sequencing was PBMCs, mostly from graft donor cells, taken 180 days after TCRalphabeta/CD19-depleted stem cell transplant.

The CDR3 bases are TGTGCCAGCAGCGTGAGGACTAGCGGGGACAATGAGCAGTTCTTC. Its translation is CASSVRTSGDNEQFF. The rearrangement links TRBV5-5 to TRBJ2-1; TRBD2 aligns across 12 bases. There are 15 residues in the CDR3. The V gene end was trimmed by 4 bases and the J gene end by 5 bases; junction bases not matched to a gene: 4. Per the germline V gene, CDR1 is SGHKS and CDR2 is YYEKEE (reference sequence).